The 27 T cell receptor beta chains listed next were all sequenced from one sample in a study of technical replicates of blood from a handful of donors (TCRdb year 2017). Libraries were constructed by the immunoSEQ multiplex PCR assay. What TCRdb holds here is the immuneACCESS table cut down to in-frame rearrangements. Part of the clones is not present; checked against another copy, under half of the missing clones reflect an unresolved V gene, and the others are unexplained. The sample contains about 79,000 clones, approximately 94% of them found a single time. The ten largest account for 0.2% to 0.3% of the sample. Specimen: T cells isolated from PBMCs. These receptor sequences come from a human donor in good health.

This clone appeared a single time. The gene calls are TRBV9 and TRBJ2-2; 8 nucleotides line up with TRBD1. The CDR3 spans 18 residues. Germline V gives CDR1 SGDLS, CDR2 YYNGEE. V dropped 2 bases and J dropped 1; count of bases not matched to a gene: 10. CDR3 region: CASSVPGGGTGNTGELFF. The CDR3 DNA reads TGTGCCAGCAGCGTGCCGGGCGGTGGGACAGGGAACACCGGGGAGCTGTTTTTT.

The chain is built from TRBV7-3 and TRBJ1-6; a possible D gene is TRBD1 (6 bases). The germline V and J ends were trimmed by 3 bases and 9 bases, with 15 bases remaining between them. Germline CDR1 reads SGHTA; CDR2 reads FQGTGA. The CDR3 contains 15 residues. The CDR3: CASSFDRLICSPLHF. The CDR3 nucleotides read TGTGCCAGCAGCTTTGACAGGCTAATCTGTTCACCCCTCCACTTT.

V and J are TRBV6-5 and TRBJ1-4; the match to TRBD1 covers 7 bases. CDR3 size: 15 residues. The germline gives CDR1 MNHEY, CDR2 SVGAGI. V lost 6 bases and J lost 3; bases outside the gene matches: 7. The CDR3 bases are TGTGCCAGCAGCCTTACAGGGGCTCCTAATGAAAAACTGTTTTTT. This translates into CASSLTGAPNEKLFF.

This chain links TRBV27 with TRBJ2-4, with 8 nucleotides matching TRBD1. V was clipped by 6 bases and J by 8 bases; unmatched bases: 6. The CDR3 totals 13 residues. The germline V gene has CDR1 MNHEY and CDR2 SMNVEV (reference sequence). CDR3 sequence (DNA): TGTGCCAGCAGCCACAGGGGGGAGGACATTCAGTACTTC. Translating it yields CASSHRGEDIQYF.

In its sample, this clone was seen once. The J gene is TRBJ1-1, the V gene TRBV25-1; possible D gene TRBD1, 5 bases. CDR1 is MGHDK, CDR2 SYGVNS, per germline. V shed 1 base and J shed 10 bases, with 13 bases lying between them. This CDR3 contains 13 residues. This chain's CDR3 is CASSELRSGGAFF. CDR3 DNA sequence: TGTGCCAGCAGTGAATTGCGGTCGGGGGGAGCTTTCTTT.

The rearrangement joins TRBV14 to TRBJ1-2, with D hard to call. CDR1 SGHDN and CDR2 FVKESK come from the germline V gene. The CDR3 is made up of 14 amino acids. V lost 0 bases and J lost 5, with 10 bases in between. CDR3 nucleotide sequence: TGTGCCAGCAGCCAAGAGCGGGGAGCATATGGCTACACCTTC. Amino acids: CASSQERGAYGYTF.

CDR3 in amino acids: CASGGGLAVAYEQYF. CDR3 in DNA: TGTGCCTCGGGTGGGGGACTAGCGGTTGCCTACGAGCAGTACTTC. V usage is TRBV18 and J usage is TRBJ2-7, with 11 bases matching TRBD2. The CDR3 is 15 amino acids. In germline, CDR1 is KGHSH, CDR2 LQKENI. V gave up 11 bases and J gave up 2 bases; unmatched junction bases: 11.

This clone was seen a handful of times. This chain connects TRBV7-3 to TRBJ1-1, with D possibly being TRBD1 (6 bases). CDR1 is SGHTA, CDR2 FQGTGA, per germline. This CDR3 has 12 amino acids. Trimming shortened V by 8 bases and J by 0 bases, and 7 bases separated the two germline ends. This CDR3 is CASQGMNTEAFF. The CDR3 DNA follows: TGTGCCAGCCAGGGGATGAACACTGAAGCTTTCTTT.

Regarding this clone: This sample also contains other DNA sequences that code for the same CDR3. J is TRBJ2-7 and V is TRBV5-4, with TRBD2 matching over 8 bases. Trimming removed 0 bases from V and 2 bases from J; junction bases left unmatched: 4. Per germline, CDR1 SGHNT and CDR2 YYREEE (reference sequence). This CDR3 region has 15 residues. CDR3 residues: CASSLGSGGAYEQYF. The CDR3 nucleotides are TGTGCCAGCAGCTTGGGATCCGGGGGGGCCTACGAGCAGTACTTC.

The chain employs TRBV5-4 and TRBJ2-1; 11 bases are a match to TRBD1. The CDR3 covers 15 residues. CDR1 is SGHNT and CDR2 is YYREEE in the germline V gene (reference sequence). Trimming cost V 4 bases and J 9 bases; bases outside gene matches: 9. The CDR3 sequence is CASSQGQGAFGEQFF. The CDR3 region has the DNA TGTGCCAGCAGCCAAGGACAGGGGGCGTTCGGTGAGCAGTTCTTC.

Here the CDR3 reads CASNPIGTPDNALHF. Written as DNA, the CDR3 is TGTGCCAGTAACCCTATTGGGACACCGGACAATGCCCTCCACTTT. This chain links TRBV19 with TRBJ1-6; the D gene is possibly TRBD1 (6 bases). CDR3 length: 15 amino acids. In germline, CDR1 is LNHDA, CDR2 SQIVND (reference sequence). Trimming shortened V by 7 bases and J by 14 bases, and 24 bases separated the two germline ends.

The chain carries TRBV19 and TRBJ1-2; D not certain. Trimming removed 6 bases from V and 4 bases from J, with 6 bases in between. CDR1 is LNHDA, CDR2 SQIVND, per germline (reference sequence). The CDR3 extends over 11 amino acids. Written as DNA, the CDR3 is TGTGCCAGTAGCAGTATCTATGGCTACACCTTC. Translation: CASSSIYGYTF.

The chain recombines TRBV7-9 with TRBJ2-5; perhaps TRBD1 as D (5 bases). The CDR3 contains 15 residues. Germline CDR1 is SEHNR and CDR2 is FQNEAQ (reference sequence). V was shortened by 2 bases and J by 5 bases, with 15 bases between the two germline ends. In DNA, the CDR3 is TGTGCCAGCAGCTTATCGAGGCAGGGCCGGGAGACCCAGTACTTC. Translated: CASSLSRQGRETQYF.

The gene calls are TRBV10-1 and TRBJ1-2; the match to TRBD1 covers 12 bases. The CDR3 loop spans 16 amino acids. Germline trimming cut 5 bases from V and 6 bases from J; bases unmatched to any gene: 10. Germline V CDR1 and CDR2: WNHNN, SYGVQD (reference sequence). The CDR3 loop is CASSYLRDRGPDGYTF. The CDR3 coding sequence is TGCGCCAGCAGTTATCTACGGGACAGGGGGCCGGATGGCTACACCTTC.

The chain recombines TRBV5-1 with TRBJ2-1, with 8 bases identical to TRBD1. The CDR3 contains 15 residues. J gave up 4 bases and V 4 bases, and 7 bases lay outside the gene matches. Looked up from germline, CDR1 is SGHRS and CDR2 is YFSETQ. CDR3 in amino acids: CASSHGTGQYNEQFF. CDR3 DNA sequence: TGCGCCAGCAGCCATGGGACAGGTCAATACAATGAGCAGTTCTTC. The whole variable domain, remainder taken from reference TRBV5-1 and TRBJ2-1, is KAGVTQTPRYLIKTRGQQVTLSCSPISGHRSVSWYQQTPGQGLQFLFEYFSETQRNKGNFPGRFSGRQFSNSRSEMNVSTLELGDSALYLCASSHGTGQYNEQFFGPGTRLTVL.

V and J are TRBV2 and TRBJ1-1; tentative D call: TRBD1 (6 bases). Trimming took 4 bases from V and 4 from J, leaving 10 bases between them. CDR3 length equals 13 residues. Looked up from germline, CDR1 is SNHLY and CDR2 is FYNNEI. CDR3 sequence: CASSGGTSTEAFF. In DNA, the CDR3 is TGTGCCAGCAGTGGAGGGACAAGCACTGAAGCTTTCTTT.

The chain links TRBV6-1 to TRBJ1-2; D is undetermined. The CDR3 sequence is 13 residues long. The V gene lost 8 bases and the J gene lost 3 bases, with 13 bases spanning the gap. CDR1 and CDR2 (germline): MNHNS, SASEGT. For the CDR3, the DNA is TGTGCCAGCGCAAGAGAGGGTCACTATGGCTACACCTTC. Residues: CASAREGHYGYTF.

V and J are TRBV20-1 and TRBJ1-2, with TRBD1 as a possible D gene (6 bases). The CDR3 spans 11 residues. Looked up from germline, CDR1 is DFQATT and CDR2 is SNEGSKA (reference sequence). V was shortened by 4 bases and J by 5 bases, with 8 bases between the two germline ends. CDR3 nucleotides: TGCAGTGCTACAGGGGAGTATGGCTACACCTTC. It encodes CSATGEYGYTF.

The chain combines TRBV7-9 with TRBJ1-2; a possible D gene is TRBD1 (5 bases). The CDR3 has 19 residues. The germline V and J ends were trimmed by 1 base and 2 bases, with 23 bases remaining between them. CDR1 is SEHNR and CDR2 is FQNEAQ in the germline V gene (reference sequence). This chain's CDR3 is CASSLVRLFLSRQNYGYTF. CDR3 DNA sequence: TGTGCCAGCAGCTTAGTTAGACTTTTTTTGTCACGACAGAACTATGGCTACACCTTC.

This chain joins TRBV18 and TRBJ2-3, with TRBD1 matching over 9 bases. V lost 4 bases, J lost 5 bases, and 10 bases stayed unmatched. CDR1 and CDR2 from the germline V gene are KGHSH and LQKENI. The CDR3 consists of 16 residues. This chain's CDR3 is CASSRTRQGGKDTQYF. The CDR3 bases are TGTGCCAGCTCACGTACCAGACAGGGGGGGAAAGATACGCAGTATTTT. Supplemented by reference TRBV18 and TRBJ2-3, the full variable domain reads NAGVMQNPRHLVRRRGQEARLRCSPMKGHSHVYWYRQLPEEGLKFMVYLQKENIIDESGMPKERFSAEFPKEGPSILRIQQVVRGDSAAYFCASSRTRQGGKDTQYFGPGTRLTVL.

The V and J genes are TRBV6-1 and TRBJ1-2; D is ambiguous. This CDR3 contains 15 residues. The V gene lost 5 bases and the J gene lost 4 bases, with 17 bases spanning the gap. CDR1 and CDR2 from the germline V gene are MNHNS and SASEGT. CDR3 protein: CASSFAAAVSYGYTF. Here the CDR3 DNA reads TGTGCCAGCAGTTTTGCGGCTGCGGTTTCCTATGGCTACACCTTC.

The chain recombines TRBV9 with TRBJ2-3; maybe TRBD1 (5 bases). CDR1 is SGDLS, CDR2 YYNGEE, per germline. The V gene lost 2 bases and the J gene lost 4 bases, with 8 bases spanning the gap. CDR3 size: 13 residues. The CDR3 nucleotides read TGTGCCAGCAGCGTTTCACAGGCAGATACGCAGTATTTT. Protein product: CASSVSQADTQYF.

The genes are TRBV5-4 and TRBJ1-4; tentatively, D is TRBD1 (5 bases). Trimming removed 3 bases from V and 12 bases from J, with 9 bases in between. The CDR3 is made up of 11 amino acids. Germline CDR1 reads SGHNT; CDR2 reads YYREEE (reference sequence). As DNA, the CDR3 is TGTGCCAGCAGCTCTGGGACTCAACTGTTTTTT. Its protein product is CASSSGTQLFF.

The chain employs TRBV28 and TRBJ1-2, with no clear D. The germline V and J ends were trimmed by 2 bases and 7 bases, with 5 bases remaining between them. The V gene's germline CDR1 is MDHEN and CDR2 SYDVKM. The CDR3 covers 11 residues. CDR3 sequence reads: CASSLAVGYTF. The CDR3 nucleotides are TGTGCCAGCAGTTTAGCGGTTGGCTACACCTTC.

J is TRBJ2-1 and V is TRBV7-8, with TRBD2 as a possible D gene (5 bases). Trimming pared 5 bases from V and 9 bases from J, leaving 17 bases between. CDR3 length: 14 amino acids. The germline V gene has CDR1 SGHVS and CDR2 FQNEAQ. CDR3 coding DNA: TGTGCCAGCAGCCTGCTGGGGAGCGGCGGTGAGCAGTTCTTC. Translated, it gives CASSLLGSGGEQFF.

The chain combines TRBV27 with TRBJ2-7; D is perhaps TRBD1 (6 bases). The germline V gene encodes CDR1 MNHEY and CDR2 SMNVEV (reference sequence). V lost 4 bases to trimming and J lost 5 bases, with 15 bases between them. The CDR3 is 14 residues long. Here the CDR3 DNA reads TGTGCCAGCAGTTACCGGGACAAGGACAACGAGCAGTACTTC. Translated: CASSYRDKDNEQYF.

This sequence joins TRBV15 and TRBJ2-5; 8 positions agree with TRBD1. Germline values: CDR1 LNHNV, CDR2 YYDKDF (reference sequence). The junction had 11 bases not matched to a gene; V was cut back by 0 bases and J by 5 bases. The CDR3 has 17 residues. CDR3 sequence reads: CATSRDQGTGSSETQYF. The CDR3 DNA is TGTGCCACCAGCAGAGATCAAGGGACAGGCTCGTCCGAGACCCAGTACTTC. The whole variable domain, remainder taken from reference TRBV15 and TRBJ2-5, is DAMVIQNPRYQVTQFGKPVTLSCSQTLNHNVMYWYQQKSSQAPKLLFHYYDKDFNNEADTPDNFQSRRPNTSFCFLDIRSPGLGDTAMYLCATSRDQGTGSSETQYFGPGTRLLVL.